A single sample gave rise to the 16 T cell receptor beta chains below, sequenced in a study of T cells in Graves' hyperthyroidism and ophthalmopathy. The TCR beta CDR3 regions underwent amplification using RNA transcripts as the source. A set of HTBI primers served as the primers for a first-round RT-PCR of the TCR CDR3. TCRdb re-derived calls from the multiplex PCR reads in MiXCR, one entry per CDR3 protein. The top ten clones hold 50% of a sample with under 350,000 distinct CDR3 sequences, around 20% of them seen once. Input material: blood. These TCRs come from a woman between 50 and 59 years old with Graves' hyperthyroidism.

This clonotype was recorded many times. The chain recombines TRBV30 with TRBJ2-4, with D possibly being TRBD1 (5 bases). This CDR3 has 15 residues. Deletions cut 1 base from V and 4 bases from J, with 14 bases between. Germline assignment: CDR1 GTSNPN and CDR2 SVGIG (reference sequence). The chain's CDR3 is CAWSAGLTRKNIQYF. DNA for the CDR3: TGTGCCTGGAGTGCAGGGCTTACCAGGAAAAACATTCAGTACTTC.

This clonotype showed up just a few times. V is TRBV7-2 and J is TRBJ1-1, with 7 bases aligning to TRBD1. Per germline, CDR1 SGHTA and CDR2 FQGNSA. J was trimmed by 0 bases and V by 7 bases; bases with no gene match: 5. CDR3 length: 14 amino acids. CDR3 protein: CASNLDRVNTEAFF. In nucleotides, the CDR3 is TGTGCCAGCAACCTCGACAGGGTGAACACTGAAGCTTTCTTT.

This clonotype showed up many times. The V and J genes are TRBV19 and TRBJ2-7; 10 nucleotides line up with TRBD2. The CDR3 covers 15 residues. Germline CDR1 is LNHDA and CDR2 is SQIVND (reference sequence). V dropped 1 base and J dropped 5; count of bases not matched to a gene: 5. DNA for the CDR3: TGTGCCAGTAGTATAGTAGCGGGGGGCGTCGACGAGCAGTACTTC. Protein sequence: CASSIVAGGVDEQYF. Variable domain in full (rest from reference TRBV19 and TRBJ2-7): DGGITQSPKYLFRKEGQNVTLSCEQNLNHDAMYWYRQDPGQGLRLIYYSQIVNDFQKGDIAEGYSVSREKKESFPLTVTSAQKNPTAFYLCASSIVAGGVDEQYFGPGTRLTVT.

This clonotype was seen only a few times. The V call is TRBV27, the J call TRBJ1-6, with 8 bases lining up with TRBD1. Per the germline V gene, CDR1 is MNHEY and CDR2 is SMNVEV (reference sequence). Trimming at V came to 3 bases and at J to 10 bases, leaving 11 bases not matched to a gene. CDR3 length: 16 amino acids. CDR3 residues: CASSFRLQGARSPLHF. CDR3 DNA: TGTGCCAGCAGTTTCCGGCTGCAGGGGGCACGGTCACCCCTCCACTTT.

The V call is TRBV5-1, the J call TRBJ1-1; D possibly corresponds to TRBD1 (6 bases). Germline values: CDR1 SGHRS, CDR2 YFSETQ. The CDR3 contains 15 residues. V lost 0 bases to trimming and J lost 4 bases, with 13 bases between them. CDR3 sequence: CASSLAWGASTEAFF. CDR3 nucleotides: TGCGCCAGCAGCTTGGCTTGGGGGGCTAGCACTGAAGCTTTCTTT.

V gene TRBV30 combines with J gene TRBJ2-3, with D possibly being TRBD2 (5 bases). The germline V and J ends were trimmed by 4 bases and 0 bases, with 14 bases remaining between them. Germline values: CDR1 GTSNPN, CDR2 SVGIG (reference sequence). The CDR3 sequence is 15 residues long. The CDR3 DNA is TGTGCCTGGAATTTTCTAGCAGGTAGCACAGATACGCAGTATTTT. As protein: CAWNFLAGSTDTQYF. The variable domain in full, completed from reference TRBV30 and TRBJ2-3, reads SQTIHQWPATLVQPVGSPLSLECTVEGTSNPNLYWYRQAAGRGLQLLFYSVGIGQISSEVPQNLSASRPQDRQFILSSKKLLLSDSGFYLCAWNFLAGSTDTQYFGPGTRLTVL.

The chain combines TRBV7-9 with TRBJ2-7; 7 bases are shared with TRBD1. Trimming at V came to 4 bases and at J to 2 bases, leaving 11 bases not matched to a gene. This CDR3 is 16 amino acids long. The germline V gene encodes CDR1 SEHNR and CDR2 FQNEAQ (reference sequence). The CDR3: CASSSLLRDSTYEQYF. CDR3 DNA: TGTGCCAGCAGCTCCCTCCTCAGGGACAGCACCTACGAGCAGTACTTC.

This clonotype was seen many times. J is TRBJ2-7 and V is TRBV11-2; 7 positions match TRBD2. This CDR3 is 15 amino acids long. V shed 0 bases, J shed 4 bases, and the junction held 6 bases outside the gene matches. Germline V gives CDR1 SGHAT, CDR2 FQNNGV. For the CDR3, the DNA is TGTGCCAGCAGCTTAGAGGCGGGAGCTGGTTACGAGCAGTACTTC. Protein: CASSLEAGAGYEQYF.

This clonotype came up a few times. The rearrangement joins TRBV5-1 to TRBJ1-2; a weak D match, TRBD1 (6 bases). CDR1 SGHRS and CDR2 YFSETQ come from the germline V gene. The CDR3 totals 14 residues. V lost 2 bases, J lost 1 base, and 9 bases lay in between. For the CDR3, the DNA is TGCGCCAGCAGCTTCCGGACAGATAACTATGGCTACACCTTC. Its protein product is CASSFRTDNYGYTF.

The sample holds many counts of this clonotype. The chain combines TRBV4-1 with TRBJ2-5; D is unresolved. Germline loops: CDR1 MGHRA, CDR2 YSYEKL. The CDR3 extends over 15 amino acids. V was shortened by 0 bases and J by 4 bases, with 12 bases between the two germline ends. The chain's CDR3 is CASSQDGPVGETQYF. The CDR3 bases are TGCGCCAGCAGCCAAGACGGGCCTGTGGGAGAGACCCAGTACTTC.

The table lists this clonotype with many counts. The CDR3 nucleotides read TGTGCCAGCCCCCGGGGAACAGATACGCAGTATTTT. It yields the protein CASPRGTDTQYF. The genes are TRBV28 and TRBJ2-3, with D possibly matching TRBD2 (5 bases). This CDR3 has 12 residues. The ends were cut back, 8 bases at V and 3 bases at J, with 9 bases in the middle. Germline V gives CDR1 MDHEN, CDR2 SYDVKM.

In regard to this clonotype: The junction does not match germline at one end; this may be a read error. The gene calls are TRBV6-4 and TRBJ1-5, with D possibly being TRBD1 (5 bases). The CDR3 is made up of 15 amino acids. The germline gives CDR1 MRHNA, CDR2 SNTAGT. This chain's CDR3 is CASSQRGRNNQPQHF. DNA for the CDR3: TGTGCCAGCAGTCAGAGGGGACGGAACAATCAGCCCCAGCATTTC.

In its sample, this clonotype was seen many times. The chain employs TRBV28 and TRBJ2-7; D may be TRBD1 (6 bases). The CDR3 totals 15 residues. The ends were cut back, 5 bases at V and 0 bases at J, with 14 bases in the middle. In germline, CDR1 is MDHEN, CDR2 SYDVKM. CDR3: CASSTYRGGSYEQYF. In DNA form, the CDR3 reads TGTGCCAGCAGTACCTACAGAGGGGGCTCCTACGAGCAGTACTTC.

This clonotype was counted only a few times. V usage is TRBV2 and J usage is TRBJ1-1; 10 positions match TRBD1. The germline gives CDR1 SNHLY, CDR2 FYNNEI. This CDR3 is 15 amino acids long. V shed 6 bases and J 4 bases; nucleotides not matched to a gene: 8. In DNA, the CDR3 is TGTGCCAGCAGAAGGTTGGGGGACAGGGGCACTGAAGCTTTCTTT. It translates to CASRRLGDRGTEAFF.

This clonotype showed up many times. J is TRBJ1-2 and V is TRBV20-1; 9 bases match TRBD1. Germline CDR1 is DFQATT and CDR2 is SNEGSKA (reference sequence). V was pared by 5 bases and J by 4 bases, with 2 bases of the junction left unmatched. This CDR3 is 12 amino acids long. DNA of the CDR3: TGCAGTGCTGGACAGGGGTCCTATGGCTACACCTTC. Its protein product is CSAGQGSYGYTF.

This clonotype was counted once. The chain links TRBV4-2 to TRBJ2-2; 9 bases line up with TRBD2. The junction had 5 bases not matched to a gene; V was cut back by 0 bases and J by 6 bases. The CDR3 runs to 16 residues. Germline loops: CDR1 LGHNA, CDR2 YNFKEQ. This CDR3 is CASSQDPRGGPGELFF. Written as DNA, the CDR3 is TGTGCCAGCAGCCAAGATCCGCGGGGGGGACCCGGGGAGCTGTTTTTT.